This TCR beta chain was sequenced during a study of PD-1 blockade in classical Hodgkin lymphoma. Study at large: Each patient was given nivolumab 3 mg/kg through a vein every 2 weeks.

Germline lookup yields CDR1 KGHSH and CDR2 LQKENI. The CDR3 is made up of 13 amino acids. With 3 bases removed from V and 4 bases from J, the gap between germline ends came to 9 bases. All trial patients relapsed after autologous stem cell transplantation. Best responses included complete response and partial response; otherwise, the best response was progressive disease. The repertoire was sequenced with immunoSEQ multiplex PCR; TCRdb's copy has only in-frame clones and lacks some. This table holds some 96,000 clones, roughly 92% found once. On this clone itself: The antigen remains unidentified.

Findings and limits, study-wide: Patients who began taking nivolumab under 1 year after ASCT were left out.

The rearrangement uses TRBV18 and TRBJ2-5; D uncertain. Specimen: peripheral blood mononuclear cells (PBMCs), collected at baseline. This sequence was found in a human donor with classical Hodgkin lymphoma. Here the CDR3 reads CASSPKVRETQYF. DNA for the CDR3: TGTGCCAGCTCACCGAAGGTTAGAGAGACCCAGTACTTC. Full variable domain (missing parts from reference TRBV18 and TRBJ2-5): NAGVMQNPRHLVRRRGQEARLRCSPMKGHSHVYWYRQLPEEGLKFMVYLQKENIIDESGMPKERFSAEFPKEGPSILRIQQVVRGDSAAYFCASSPKVRETQYFGPGTRLLVL.